Listed below are T cell receptor beta chains from one sample, sequenced in a study of CD8+ T cells in alopecia areata. The table came from immunoSEQ multiplex PCR; TCRdb's copy has only in-frame clones and leaves some out. In the table there are 250,000 or so clones, 67% of which are singletons. This sample comprised CD4+ T cells sorted from blood, obtained at week 0. The origin of the receptors is a human donor with alopecia areata. Each CDR3 is given with its conserved first and last residue. Each record gives: D gene, V gene, J gene, clone size, CDR3 protein, CDR3 DNA. A D gene is named only where the DNA matches it firmly. Clone size, where shown, is once, few, many, or a class for clones that have expanded.

.	TRBV6-6	TRBJ2-6	.	CASSRNTGANVLTF	TGTGCCAGCAGTCGCAATACTGGGGCCAACGTCCTGACTTTC
.	TRBV6-5	TRBJ2-5	few	CASSYGAGETQYF	TGTGCCAGCAGTTATGGGGCGGGGGAGACCCAGTACTTC
TRBD1	TRBV18	TRBJ2-4	few	CASSPTYSDRVVVKNIQYF	TGTGCCAGCTCACCGACCTACTCGGACAGGGTTGTCGTCAAAAACATTCAGTACTTC
.	TRBV2	TRBJ2-3	once	CASSVFDTQYF	TGTGCCAGCAGTGTTTTCGATACGCAGTATTTT
.	TRBV9	TRBJ1-4	.	CASGTGLSEKLFF	TGTGCCAGCGGGACGGGGCTTAGTGAAAAACTGTTTTTT
.	TRBV30	TRBJ2-2	.	CAWSVQRAPATGELFF	TGTGCCTGGAGTGTTCAGAGGGCTCCTGCGACCGGGGAGCTGTTTTTT
TRBD1	TRBV7-2	TRBJ1-1	.	CASSYRMVTGGTEAFF	TGTGCCAGCAGCTATCGAATGGTGACAGGGGGCACTGAAGCTTTCTTT
.	TRBV5-4	TRBJ2-2	.	CASSLGSRPTGELFF	TGTGCCAGCAGCTTGGGCTCCCGGCCCACCGGGGAGCTGTTTTTT
.	TRBV7-8	TRBJ2-7	.	CASSLAVGNEQYF	TGTGCCAGCAGCTTAGCCGTAGGGAACGAGCAGTACTTC
.	TRBV29-1	TRBJ2-7	.	CSVEVPGRGSYEQYF	TGCAGCGTTGAAGTCCCCGGGAGAGGCTCCTACGAGCAGTACTTC
.	TRBV7-2	TRBJ2-5	.	CASSPSGYGRARETQYF	TGTGCCAGCAGCCCTTCAGGGTATGGAAGGGCGAGGGAGACCCAGTACTTC
.	TRBV29-1	TRBJ2-5	.	CSVARGQKTQYF	TGCAGCGTGGCAAGGGGTCAGAAGACCCAGTACTTC
.	TRBV23-1	TRBJ1-5	.	CASSQTRSGTRSNQPQHF	TGCGCCAGCAGCCAAACCCGCTCCGGGACAAGAAGCAATCAGCCCCAGCATTTT
TRBD1	TRBV4-3	TRBJ1-2	.	CASSQDFQGAYGYTF	TGCGCCAGCAGCCAAGATTTCCAGGGGGCCTATGGCTACACCTTC
.	TRBV2	TRBJ2-4	few	CASRETFPAPIQYF	TGTGCCAGCCGGGAGACATTCCCGGCCCCAATTCAGTACTTC
.	TRBV4-2	TRBJ2-3	once	CASSPARGGAADTQYF	TGTGCCAGCAGCCCCGCGCGAGGGGGGGCCGCAGATACGCAGTATTTT
.	TRBV29-1	TRBJ2-2	few	CSVEDPRGKNTGELFF	TGCAGCGTTGAAGATCCCAGGGGCAAAAACACCGGGGAGCTGTTTTTT
.	TRBV29-1	TRBJ2-7	.	CSVMPGDYEQYF	TGCAGCGTTATGCCCGGGGACTACGAGCAGTACTTC
.	TRBV7-2	TRBJ2-3	.	CASNGGNTQYF	TGTGCCAGCAATGGAGGGAACACGCAGTATTTT
.	TRBV2	TRBJ1-2	.	CASSGRGGISYGYTF	TGTGCCAGCAGTGGCAGGGGAGGAATAAGCTATGGCTACACCTTC
.	TRBV29-1	TRBJ2-5	few	CSVVTGETQYF	TGCAGCGTTGTAACAGGGGAGACCCAGTACTTC
TRBD2	TRBV7-9	TRBJ2-5	.	CASSLTLAGVRETQYF	TGTGCCAGCAGCCTAACCCTAGCGGGGGTAAGAGAGACCCAGTACTTC
.	TRBV7-2	TRBJ2-7	.	CASSFPLRGYSYEQYF	TGTGCCAGCAGCTTTCCCCTACGGGGATACTCCTACGAGCAGTACTTC
TRBD2	TRBV27	TRBJ2-1	once	CASSLLVGRGLATEQFF	TGTGCCAGCAGTTTATTGGTTGGACGGGGACTAGCCACTGAGCAGTTCTTC
TRBD1	TRBV5-4	TRBJ2-7	.	CASSDDRAYEQYF	TGTGCCAGCAGCGACGACAGGGCCTACGAGCAGTACTTC
TRBD2	TRBV30	TRBJ2-1	.	CAWGRGDEQFF	TGTGCCTGGGGACGGGGGGATGAGCAGTTCTTC
TRBD2	TRBV30	TRBJ2-1	.	CAWSSGGANEQFF	TGTGCCTGGTCTAGCGGGGGGGCGAATGAGCAGTTCTTC
.	TRBV5-1	TRBJ2-7	.	CASSLSRVGGEQYF	TGCGCCAGCAGCTTATCCAGGGTCGGTGGCGAGCAGTACTTC
TRBD1	TRBV29-1	TRBJ2-5	.	CSVEKGAISETQYF	TGCAGCGTTGAAAAGGGGGCAATAAGCGAGACCCAGTACTTC
TRBD1	TRBV7-2	TRBJ1-5	few	CASSPGQISNQPQHF	TGTGCCAGCAGTCCGGGACAGATTAGCAATCAGCCCCAGCATTTT
TRBD1	TRBV29-1	TRBJ1-2	.	CSVVAGQENYGYTF	TGCAGCGTTGTGGCGGGACAGGAGAACTATGGCTACACCTTC
.	TRBV7-9	TRBJ1-5	.	CASSQGTNQPQHF	TGTGCCAGCAGCCAAGGGACCAATCAGCCCCAGCATTTT
TRBD2	TRBV4-2	TRBJ2-3	.	CATAGGPTDTQYF	TGTGCCACTGCGGGGGGGCCTACAGATACGCAGTATTTT
.	TRBV29-1	TRBJ2-7	few	CSVENVYEQYF	TGCAGCGTTGAAAACGTCTACGAGCAGTACTTC
.	TRBV5-4	TRBJ2-7	.	CASSQTGSYEQYF	TGTGCCAGCAGTCAGACAGGTTCCTACGAGCAGTACTTC
TRBD1	TRBV5-7	TRBJ2-1	.	CASSGNRDRGCDEQFF	TGTGCCAGCAGCGGGAACCGGGACAGGGGGTGCGATGAGCAGTTCTTC
TRBD1	TRBV30	TRBJ2-7	.	CARGQGTYEQYF	TGTGCCAGAGGACAGGGGACCTACGAGCAGTACTTC
.	TRBV19	TRBJ2-3	.	CASSIRDTQYF	TGTGCCAGTAGTATAAGAGATACGCAGTATTTT
.	TRBV7-9	TRBJ2-2	.	CASTPTSANTGELFF	TGTGCCAGCACTCCTACGAGTGCGAACACCGGGGAGCTGTTTTTT
.	TRBV7-3	TRBJ2-7	few	CASSFRAGPTYEQYF	TGTGCCAGCAGCTTTAGGGCGGGACCGACCTACGAGCAGTACTTC
TRBD1	TRBV2	TRBJ1-2	.	CASSRDREDGYTF	TGTGCCAGCAGTAGGGACAGGGAAGACGGCTACACCTTC
.	TRBV20-1	TRBJ2-3	.	CSATFTDTQYF	TGCAGTGCCACCTTCACAGATACGCAGTATTTT
.	TRBV29-1	TRBJ2-6	few	CSVDGGYGANVLTF	TGCAGCGTTGATGGTGGGTACGGGGCCAACGTCCTGACTTTC
.	TRBV9	TRBJ1-1	.	CASSVVGGTAFF	TGTGCCAGCAGCGTAGTAGGGGGGACAGCTTTCTTT
.	TRBV7-2	TRBJ1-6	.	CASSSLDITRRNYNSPLHF	TGTGCCAGCAGCTCCTTGGACATTACTCGGCGCAACTATAATTCACCCCTCCACTTT
.	TRBV4-3	TRBJ2-5	.	CASSQEGSETQYF	TGCGCCAGCAGCCAAGAAGGATCGGAGACCCAGTACTTC
.	TRBV30	TRBJ1-6	few	CAWRWPRGSSYNSPLHF	TGTGCCTGGAGGTGGCCTCGGGGGAGCTCCTATAATTCACCCCTCCACTTT
TRBD1	TRBV30	TRBJ2-4	.	CAWTGGAKNIQYF	TGTGCCTGGACAGGGGGTGCCAAAAACATTCAGTACTTC
.	TRBV29-1	TRBJ1-1	.	CSVVSRVENTEAFF	TGCAGCGTTGTCTCAAGGGTGGAGAACACTGAAGCTTTCTTT
.	TRBV12-5	TRBJ1-5	once	CASGPDGYNQPQHF	TGTGCTAGTGGCCCCGACGGATACAATCAGCCCCAGCATTTT
.	TRBV30	TRBJ2-1	.	CAWSSANDNEQFF	TGTGCCTGGAGTTCAGCCAACGACAATGAGCAGTTCTTC
TRBD1	TRBV7-2	TRBJ2-1	.	CASSPTGTENNEQFF	TGTGCCAGCAGCCCCACGGGGACAGAGAACAATGAGCAGTTCTTC
TRBD1	TRBV7-2	TRBJ1-6	.	CASSFGQGGSPLHF	TGTGCCAGCAGCTTTGGGCAGGGGGGCTCACCCCTCCACTTT
.	TRBV29-1	TRBJ2-3	few	CSSLARSDTQYF	TGCAGCTCTCTAGCGCGGTCAGATACGCAGTATTTT
.	TRBV30	TRBJ1-2	.	CAWKGNYGYTF	TGTGCCTGGAAGGGGAACTATGGCTACACCTTC